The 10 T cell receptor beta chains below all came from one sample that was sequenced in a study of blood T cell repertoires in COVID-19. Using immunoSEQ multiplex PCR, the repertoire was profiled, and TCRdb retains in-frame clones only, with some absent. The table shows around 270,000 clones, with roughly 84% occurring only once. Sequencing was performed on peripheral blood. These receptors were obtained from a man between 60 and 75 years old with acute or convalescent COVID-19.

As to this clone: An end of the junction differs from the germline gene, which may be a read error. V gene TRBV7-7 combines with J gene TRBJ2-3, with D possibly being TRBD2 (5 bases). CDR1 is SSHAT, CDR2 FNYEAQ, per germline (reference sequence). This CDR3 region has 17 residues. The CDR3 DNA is TGTGCTAGCAGCCTCCCGGTTTGGGAGTCCCACACAGATACGCAGTATTTT. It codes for CASSLPVWESHTDTQYF.

The CDR3 protein is CASSLLGGAHYEQYF. CDR3 nucleotides: TGCGCCAGCAGCTTGCTGGGCGGGGCCCACTACGAGCAGTACTTC. This chain connects TRBV5-1 to TRBJ2-7; perhaps TRBD2 as D (6 bases). V lost 1 base and J lost 3, with 14 bases in between. Germline lookup yields CDR1 SGHRS and CDR2 YFSETQ. The CDR3 is made up of 15 amino acids.

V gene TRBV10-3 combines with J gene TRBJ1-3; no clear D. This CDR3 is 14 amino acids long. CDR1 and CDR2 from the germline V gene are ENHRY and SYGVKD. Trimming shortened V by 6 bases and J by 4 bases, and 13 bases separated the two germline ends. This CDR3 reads CAIRSTALGNTIYF. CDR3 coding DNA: TGTGCCATCAGAAGTACAGCTTTGGGAAACACCATATATTTT.

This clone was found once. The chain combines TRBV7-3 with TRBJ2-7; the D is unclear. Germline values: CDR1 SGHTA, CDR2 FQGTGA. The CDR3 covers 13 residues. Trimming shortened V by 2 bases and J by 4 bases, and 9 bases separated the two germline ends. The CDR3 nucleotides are TGTGCCAGCAGCTTACAGCACGGGTACGAGCAGTACTTC. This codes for CASSLQHGYEQYF.

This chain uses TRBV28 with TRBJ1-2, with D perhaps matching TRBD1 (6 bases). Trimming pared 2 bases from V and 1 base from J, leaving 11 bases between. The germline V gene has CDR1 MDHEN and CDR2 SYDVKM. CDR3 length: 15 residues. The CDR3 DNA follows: TGTGCCAGCAGTTTAGGGGGCCTAGTTAACTATGGCTACACCTTC. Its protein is CASSLGGLVNYGYTF.

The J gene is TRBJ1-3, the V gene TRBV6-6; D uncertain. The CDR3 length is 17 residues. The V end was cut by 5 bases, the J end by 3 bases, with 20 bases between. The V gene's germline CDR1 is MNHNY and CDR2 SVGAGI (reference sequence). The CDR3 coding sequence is TGTGCCAGCAGTCGAACGCCGATGAGAACCGATGGAAACACCATATATTTT. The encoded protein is CASSRTPMRTDGNTIYF.

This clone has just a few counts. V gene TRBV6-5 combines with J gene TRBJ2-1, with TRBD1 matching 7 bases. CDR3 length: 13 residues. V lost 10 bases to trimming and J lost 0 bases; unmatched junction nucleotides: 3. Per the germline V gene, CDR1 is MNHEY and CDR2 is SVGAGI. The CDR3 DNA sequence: TGTGCCACTAGGACAGGCTCCTACAATGAGCAGTTCTTC. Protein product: CATRTGSYNEQFF.

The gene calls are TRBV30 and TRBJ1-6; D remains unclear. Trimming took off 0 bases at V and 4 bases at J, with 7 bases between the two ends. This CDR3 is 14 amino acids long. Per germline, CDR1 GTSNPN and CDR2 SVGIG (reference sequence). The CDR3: CAWSVTGYNSPLHF. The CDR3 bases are TGTGCCTGGAGTGTGACGGGTTATAATTCACCCCTCCACTTT.

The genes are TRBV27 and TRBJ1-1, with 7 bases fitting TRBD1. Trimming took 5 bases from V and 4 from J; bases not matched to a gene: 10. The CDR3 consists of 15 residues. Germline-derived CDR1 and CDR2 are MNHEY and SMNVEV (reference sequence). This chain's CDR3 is CASSPGQAPSTEAFF. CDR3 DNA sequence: TGTGCCAGCAGTCCTGGACAGGCTCCGTCCACTGAAGCTTTCTTT.

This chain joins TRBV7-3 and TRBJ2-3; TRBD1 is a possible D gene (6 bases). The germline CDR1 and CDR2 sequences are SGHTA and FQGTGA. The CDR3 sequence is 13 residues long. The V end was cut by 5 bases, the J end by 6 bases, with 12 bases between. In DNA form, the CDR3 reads TGTGCCAGCAGCGTACCCGGACAGGATACGCAGTATTTT. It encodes CASSVPGQDTQYF.